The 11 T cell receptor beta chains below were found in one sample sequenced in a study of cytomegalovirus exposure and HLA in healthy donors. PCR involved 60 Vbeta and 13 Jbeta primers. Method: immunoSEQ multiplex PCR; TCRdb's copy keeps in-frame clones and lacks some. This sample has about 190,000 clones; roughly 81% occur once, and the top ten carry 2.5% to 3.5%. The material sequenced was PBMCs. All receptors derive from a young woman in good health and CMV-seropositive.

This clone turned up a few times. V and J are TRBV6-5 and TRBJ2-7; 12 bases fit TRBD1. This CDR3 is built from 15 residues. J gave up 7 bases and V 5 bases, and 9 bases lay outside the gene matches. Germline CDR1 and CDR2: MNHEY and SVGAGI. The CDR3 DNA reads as TGTGCCAGCAGTCTTCCGGGACAGGGGGCGGATGAGCAGTACTTC. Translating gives CASSLPGQGADEQYF.

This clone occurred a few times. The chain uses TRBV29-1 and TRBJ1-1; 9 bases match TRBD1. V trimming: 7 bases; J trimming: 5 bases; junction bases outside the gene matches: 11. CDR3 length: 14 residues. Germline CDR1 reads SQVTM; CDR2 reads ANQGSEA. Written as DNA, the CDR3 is TGCAGCGGCCGAATACAGGGGGCTTGGACTGAAGCTTTCTTT. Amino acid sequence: CSGRIQGAWTEAFF.

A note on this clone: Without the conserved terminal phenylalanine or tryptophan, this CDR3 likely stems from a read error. CDR3 in amino acids: CASSENRGLIGFTEAFS. In nucleotides, the CDR3 is TGCGCCAGCAGCGAGAACAGGGGGCTAATCGGGTTCACTGAAGCTTTCTCT. The chain couples TRBV5-1 to TRBJ1-1; 9 bases map to TRBD1. Per germline, CDR1 SGHRS and CDR2 YFSETQ. The CDR3 is made up of 17 amino acids. The trim removed 4 bases at V and 4 bases at J, leaving 14 bases unmatched.

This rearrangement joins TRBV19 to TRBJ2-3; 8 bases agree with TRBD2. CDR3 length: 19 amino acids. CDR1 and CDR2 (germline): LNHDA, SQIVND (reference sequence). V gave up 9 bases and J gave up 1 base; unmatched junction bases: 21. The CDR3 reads CASVGWEWGREAGTDTQYF. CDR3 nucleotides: TGTGCCAGCGTAGGGTGGGAATGGGGGCGGGAGGCAGGCACAGATACGCAGTATTTT. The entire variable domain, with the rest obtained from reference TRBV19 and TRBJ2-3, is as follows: DGGITQSPKYLFRKEGQNVTLSCEQNLNHDAMYWYRQDPGQGLRLIYYSQIVNDFQKGDIAEGYSVSREKKESFPLTVTSAQKNPTAFYLCASVGWEWGREAGTDTQYFGPGTRLTVL.

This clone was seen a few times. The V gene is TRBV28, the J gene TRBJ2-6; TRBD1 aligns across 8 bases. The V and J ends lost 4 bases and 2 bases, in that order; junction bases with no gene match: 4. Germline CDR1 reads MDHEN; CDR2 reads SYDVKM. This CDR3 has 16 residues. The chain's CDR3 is CASSSGRGPGANVLTF. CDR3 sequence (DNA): TGTGCCAGCAGTTCGGGCAGGGGGCCTGGGGCCAACGTCCTGACTTTC.

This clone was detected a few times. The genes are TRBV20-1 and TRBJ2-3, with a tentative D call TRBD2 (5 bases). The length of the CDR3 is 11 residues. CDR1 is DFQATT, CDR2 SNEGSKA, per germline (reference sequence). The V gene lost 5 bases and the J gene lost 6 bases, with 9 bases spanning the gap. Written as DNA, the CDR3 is TGCAGTGCTCCCTCGGGGGATACGCAGTATTTT. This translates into CSAPSGDTQYF.

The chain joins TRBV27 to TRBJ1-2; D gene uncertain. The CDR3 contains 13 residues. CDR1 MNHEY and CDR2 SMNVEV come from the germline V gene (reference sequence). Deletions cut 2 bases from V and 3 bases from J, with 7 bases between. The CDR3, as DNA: TGTGCCAGCAGTTTAGGGCACGACTATGGCTACACCTTC. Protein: CASSLGHDYGYTF.

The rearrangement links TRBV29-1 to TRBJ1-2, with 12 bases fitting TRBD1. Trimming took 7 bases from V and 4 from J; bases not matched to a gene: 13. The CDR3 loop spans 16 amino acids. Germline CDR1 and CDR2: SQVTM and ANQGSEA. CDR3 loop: CSARDRGRENSYGYTF. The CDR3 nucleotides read TGCAGCGCCAGGGACAGGGGGCGCGAAAACTCCTATGGCTACACCTTC. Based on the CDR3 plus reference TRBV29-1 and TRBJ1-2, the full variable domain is SAVISQKPSRDICQRGTSLTIQCQVDSQVTMMFWYRQQPGQSLTLIATANQGSEATYESGFVIDKFPISRPNLTFSTLTVSNMSPEDSSIYLCSARDRGRENSYGYTFGSGTRLTVV.

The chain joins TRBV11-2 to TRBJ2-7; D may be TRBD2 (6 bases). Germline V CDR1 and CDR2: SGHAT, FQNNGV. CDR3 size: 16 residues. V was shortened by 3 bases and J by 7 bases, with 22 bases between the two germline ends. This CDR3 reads CASSFPQRGGIYEQYF. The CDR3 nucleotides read TGTGCCAGCAGCTTTCCCCAAAGGGGAGGTATATATGAGCAGTACTTC. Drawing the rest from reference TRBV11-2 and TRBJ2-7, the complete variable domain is EAGVAQSPRYKIIEKRQSVAFWCNPISGHATLYWYQQILGQGPKLLIQFQNNGVVDDSQLPKDRFSAERLKGVDSTLKIQPAKLEDSAVYLCASSFPQRGGIYEQYFGPGTRLTVT.

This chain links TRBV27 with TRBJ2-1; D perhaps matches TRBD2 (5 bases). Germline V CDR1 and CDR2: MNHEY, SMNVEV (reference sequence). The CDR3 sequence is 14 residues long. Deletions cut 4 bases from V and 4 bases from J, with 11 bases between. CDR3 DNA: TGTGCCAGCAGTTCTGCTAGCAGATACAATGAGCAGTTCTTC. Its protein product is CASSSASRYNEQFF.

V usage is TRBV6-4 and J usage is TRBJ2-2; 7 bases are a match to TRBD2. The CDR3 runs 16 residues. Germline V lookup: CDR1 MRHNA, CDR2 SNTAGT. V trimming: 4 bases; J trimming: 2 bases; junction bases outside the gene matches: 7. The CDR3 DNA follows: TGTGCCAGCAGTGTAGGCGGGACTACCAACACCGGGGAGCTGTTTTTT. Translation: CASSVGGTTNTGELFF.